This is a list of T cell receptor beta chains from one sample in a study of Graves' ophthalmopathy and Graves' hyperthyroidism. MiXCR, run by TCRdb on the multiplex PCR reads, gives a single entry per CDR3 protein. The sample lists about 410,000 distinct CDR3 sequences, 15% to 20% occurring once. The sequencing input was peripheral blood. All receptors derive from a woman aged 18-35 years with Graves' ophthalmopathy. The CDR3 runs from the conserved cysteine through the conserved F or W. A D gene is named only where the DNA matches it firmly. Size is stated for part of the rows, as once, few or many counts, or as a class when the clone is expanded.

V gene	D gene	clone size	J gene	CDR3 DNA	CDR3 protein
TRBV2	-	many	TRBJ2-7	TGTGCCAGCAGTGAGTCCCGGGGGTCCTACGAGCAGTACTTC	CASSESRGSYEQYF
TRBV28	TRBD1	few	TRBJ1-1	TGTGCCAGCAGTCCATCAGACGGACAGGGGAACACTGAAGCTTTCTTT	CASSPSDGQGNTEAFF
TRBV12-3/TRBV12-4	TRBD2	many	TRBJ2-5	TGTGCCAGCAGTCGTAGCGGGACAGAGACCCAGTACTTC	CASSRSGTETQYF
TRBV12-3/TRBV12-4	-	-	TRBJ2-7	TGTGCCAGCAGTTTTGGGGGGCTTTACGAGCAGTACTTC	CASSFGGLYEQYF
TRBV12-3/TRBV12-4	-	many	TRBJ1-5	TGTGCCAGCAGTTTCTTGGGGACACGCAATCAGCCCCAGCATTTT	CASSFLGTRNQPQHF
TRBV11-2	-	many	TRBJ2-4	TGTGCCAGCAGCTTAGCCAGCGGATTAAACATTCAGTACTTC	CASSLASGLNIQYF
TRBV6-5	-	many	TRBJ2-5	TGTGCCAGCAGCGTCGGGACCCAAGAAGGGACCCAGTACTTC	CASSVGTQEGTQYF
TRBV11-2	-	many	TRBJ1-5	TGTGCCAGCAGCTCTTGGGAAACGTCTAGCAATCAGCCCCAGCATTTT	CASSSWETSSNQPQHF
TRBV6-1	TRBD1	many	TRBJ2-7	TGTGCCAGCAGTGTTGGACAGGGGCGAAACGAGCAGTACTTC	CASSVGQGRNEQYF
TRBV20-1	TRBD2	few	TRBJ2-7	TGCAGTGCTAGAGACCCTAGCGGGGGGCTCTACGAGCAGTACTTC	CSARDPSGGLYEQYF